This record concerns one T cell receptor beta chain sequence. The antigen is unknown. The same CDR3 also results from other DNA sequences found in this sample. This sample is drawn from a study of shared clonotypes between healthy human individuals. Findings and limits, study-wide: The represented genetic and exposure-history diversity was limited by the small number of donors.

Assay used: immunoSEQ multiplex PCR; TCRdb lists only in-frame clones, some missing. Of about 1.5 million clones in the sample, roughly 95% were seen once. The germline V and J ends were trimmed by 5 bases and 5 bases, with 12 bases remaining between them. Per germline, CDR1 SGHTA and CDR2 FQGNSA. CDR3 length equals 13 residues. The material sequenced was naive CD4+ T cells sorted from blood. Documented subset: CD45RA+ positively selected. The clonotype comes from a man aged 25-40 years in good health. This chain joins TRBV7-2 and TRBJ2-5; possibly TRBD2 for D (7 bases). In nucleotides, the CDR3 is TGTGCCAGCAGCCGCGGGGGCGGCGAGACCCAGTACTTC. Protein: CASSRGGGETQYF.